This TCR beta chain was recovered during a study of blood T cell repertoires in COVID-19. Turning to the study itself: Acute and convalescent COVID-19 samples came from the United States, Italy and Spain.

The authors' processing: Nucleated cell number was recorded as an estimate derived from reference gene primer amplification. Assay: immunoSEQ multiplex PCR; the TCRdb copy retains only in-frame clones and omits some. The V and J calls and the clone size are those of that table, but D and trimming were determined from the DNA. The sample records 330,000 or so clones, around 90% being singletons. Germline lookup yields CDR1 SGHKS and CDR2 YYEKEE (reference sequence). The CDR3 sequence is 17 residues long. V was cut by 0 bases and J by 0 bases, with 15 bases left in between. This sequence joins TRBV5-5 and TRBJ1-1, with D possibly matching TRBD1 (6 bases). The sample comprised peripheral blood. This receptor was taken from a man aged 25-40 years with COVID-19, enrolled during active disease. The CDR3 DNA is TGTGCCAGCAGCTTGGAGGGTTTGGGGGCGATGAACACTGAAGCTTTCTTT. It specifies CASSLEGLGAMNTEAFF.